Each of the 25 T cell receptor beta chains below was sequenced from the same sample in a study of response to subunit inactivated influenza vaccine. TCRdb passed the RT-PCR reads through MiXCR, listing each CDR3 protein once. Among a few hundred thousand distinct CDR3 sequences listed, about 20% were seen once. The material was PBMCs from blood, obtained less than 22 months after vaccination. The source is a man aged 45 to 70 who received an inactivated influenza vaccine.

The V gene is TRBV28, the J gene TRBJ2-7; D unclear. The CDR3 length is 12 residues. Trimming took 6 bases from V and 7 from J, leaving 13 bases between them. Germline loops: CDR1 MDHEN, CDR2 SYDVKM. The CDR3 loop is CASSPHLREQYF. In DNA, the CDR3 is TGTGCCAGCAGCCCACACTTACGAGAGCAGTACTTC.

In this sample, this clonotype turned up a few times. The chain uses TRBV4-3 and TRBJ1-2; D unclear. Deletions cut 0 bases from V and 4 bases from J, with 12 bases between. The CDR3 covers 15 residues. The germline CDR1 and CDR2 sequences are LGHNA and YSLEER. This CDR3 is CASSQDIGVGYGYTF. In nucleotides, the CDR3 is TGCGCCAGCAGCCAAGATATTGGGGTGGGCTATGGCTACACCTTC.

This clonotype has a handful of counts. The chain links TRBV9 to TRBJ1-2, with D perhaps matching TRBD1 (6 bases). V gave up 3 bases and J gave up 4 bases, with 7 bases separating them. CDR1 and CDR2 from the germline V gene are SGDLS and YYNGEE. The CDR3 covers 12 residues. In DNA, the CDR3 is TGTGCCAGCAGCGCCAGGGGCTATGGCTACACCTTC. This codes for CASSARGYGYTF.

V gene TRBV20-1 combines with J gene TRBJ1-2, with D perhaps matching TRBD1 (6 bases). This CDR3 spans 16 amino acids. The germline V and J ends were trimmed by 2 bases and 13 bases, with 29 bases remaining between them. Germline V gene data show CDR1 as DFQATT and CDR2 as SNEGSKA (reference sequence). CDR3 nucleotide sequence: TGCAGTGCTAGAAACCAGAACAGGGCAGAACCCAATGGGGGCACCTTC. This gives the protein CSARNQNRAEPNGGTF.

The gene calls are TRBV12-3 or TRBV12-4 and TRBJ1-6; 7 bases line up with TRBD1. J was trimmed by 7 bases and V by 6 bases; bases with no gene match: 6. The CDR3 loop spans 14 amino acids. The CDR3 spells CASSFWDSNSPLHF. DNA of the CDR3: TGTGCCAGCAGCTTCTGGGACAGCAATTCACCCCTCCACTTT.

The chain recombines TRBV6-1 with TRBJ2-2; D unclear. The CDR3 runs to 15 residues. The germline V gene encodes CDR1 MNHNS and CDR2 SASEGT. Trimming shortened V by 5 bases and J by 3 bases, and 13 bases separated the two germline ends. CDR3 sequence: CASSTRRRDTGELFF. In nucleotides, the CDR3 is TGTGCCAGCAGTACCCGTAGAAGGGACACCGGGGAGCTGTTTTTT.

The chain is built from TRBV10-3 and TRBJ1-1; D is unresolved. Germline V gives CDR1 ENHRY, CDR2 SYGVKD. CDR3 length: 11 residues. Trimming stripped 4 bases from V and 7 bases from J, with 7 bases between. The CDR3 DNA reads as TGTGCCATCAGTGGTGGAGGTGAAGCTTTCTTT. It codes for CAISGGGEAFF.

The chain uses TRBV4-2 and TRBJ1-1; tentative D call: TRBD1 (5 bases). The V gene lost 4 bases and the J gene lost 7 bases, with 7 bases spanning the gap. The germline V gene has CDR1 LGHNA and CDR2 YNFKEQ. This CDR3 is 11 amino acids long. The CDR3 loop reads CASSPGVEAFF. The CDR3 DNA reads as TGTGCCAGCAGCCCGGGGGTTGAAGCTTTCTTT.

This clonotype was detected only a few times. V usage is TRBV12-3 or TRBV12-4 and J usage is TRBJ1-5, with 7 bases identical to TRBD1. V lost 8 bases and J lost 0; bases outside the gene matches: 10. This CDR3 is built from 16 residues. CDR3 DNA: TGTGCCAGCCTATCAGGGGGGGATTATAGCAATCAGCCCCAGCATTTT. Translating it yields CASLSGGDYSNQPQHF.

This clonotype was seen a handful of times. The V and J genes are TRBV27 and TRBJ2-2; maybe TRBD1 (5 bases). The CDR3 loop spans 15 amino acids. The V gene lost 3 bases and the J gene lost 9 bases, with 17 bases spanning the gap. Per germline, CDR1 MNHEY and CDR2 SMNVEV (reference sequence). The CDR3: CASSFKGYGSRELFF. The CDR3 region has the DNA TGTGCCAGCAGTTTTAAGGGGTATGGTAGCCGGGAGCTGTTTTTT.

The chain joins TRBV7-3 to TRBJ2-3; a weak D match, TRBD2 (5 bases). Trimming removed 2 bases from V and 6 bases from J, with 18 bases in between. The CDR3 totals 16 residues. CDR1 SGHTA and CDR2 FQGTGA come from the germline V gene. Here the CDR3 DNA reads TGTGCCAGCAGCTTATTTGGCGGGTCAAGGGCCGATACGCAGTATTTT. Translated, it gives CASSLFGGSRADTQYF.

This clonotype was recorded a few times. The chain links TRBV29-1 to TRBJ2-1; 7 nucleotides align to TRBD1. Trimming cost V 4 bases and J 6 bases; bases outside gene matches: 6. Germline values: CDR1 SQVTM, CDR2 ANQGSEA. The CDR3 totals 13 residues. The CDR3 spells CSVGRGLGNEQFF. DNA for the CDR3: TGCAGCGTTGGAAGGGGGCTTGGCAATGAGCAGTTCTTC.

The V and J genes are TRBV9 and TRBJ2-1; D call uncertain. V was pared by 2 bases and J by 7 bases, with 13 bases between. CDR1 is SGDLS and CDR2 is YYNGEE in the germline V gene. The CDR3 has 14 amino acids. The CDR3 is CASSVLSDRNEQFF. CDR3 coding DNA: TGTGCCAGCAGCGTCCTCTCAGATCGGAATGAGCAGTTCTTC.

This chain uses TRBV6-2 or TRBV6-3 with TRBJ2-7, with D unclear. Trimming left V 2 bases short and J 2 bases short, with 7 bases between. This CDR3 contains 13 residues. In germline, CDR1 is MNHEY, CDR2 SVGEGT. The CDR3 loop is CASSYGGPYEQYF. The CDR3 DNA is TGTGCCAGCAGTTACGGCGGCCCCTACGAGCAGTACTTC.

Comments on this clonotype: The junction departs from the called germline gene at one end, perhaps through a read error. The chain couples TRBV5-1 to TRBJ2-7; D may be TRBD2 (6 bases). CDR3 size: 14 residues. Germline V CDR1 and CDR2: SGHRS, YFSETQ. The CDR3, as DNA: TGCGCCAGTCGAGATGGACGGGACTCCTACGAGCAGCACTTC. Translation gives CASRDGRDSYEQHF. Based on the CDR3 plus reference TRBV5-1 and TRBJ2-7, the full variable domain is KAGVTQTPRYLIKTRGQQVTLSCSPISGHRSVSWYQQTPGQGLQFLFEYFSETQRNKGNFPGRFSGRQFSNSRSEMNVSTLELGDSALYLCASRDGRDSYEQHFGPGTRLTVT.

This clonotype has only a few counts. This chain connects TRBV20-1 to TRBJ1-2; no reliable D call. Germline V CDR1 and CDR2: DFQATT, SNEGSKA (reference sequence). The V end lost 0 bases, the J end lost 8 bases, and 10 bases lay between the germline ends. The CDR3 is made up of 12 amino acids. The CDR3 region has the DNA TGCAGTGCTAGAGATACTGGGTTCGGCTACACCTTC. Residues: CSARDTGFGYTF.

The V gene is TRBV4-2, the J gene TRBJ2-2, with 12 bases identical to TRBD2. The CDR3 contains 17 residues. CDR1 is LGHNA and CDR2 is YNFKEQ in the germline V gene. V gave up 0 bases and J gave up 7 bases; unmatched junction bases: 6. Here the CDR3 reads CASSQDSLAGGFGELFF. As DNA, the CDR3 is TGTGCCAGCAGCCAAGATTCCCTAGCGGGGGGGTTCGGGGAGCTGTTTTTT.

This sequence joins TRBV9 and TRBJ2-2; TRBD2 agrees at 14 bases. There are 17 residues in the CDR3. Germline V CDR1 and CDR2: SGDLS, YYNGEE. V lost 4 bases and J lost 0; bases outside the gene matches: 2. CDR3 sequence: CASSSTSGGANTGELFF. In nucleotides, the CDR3 is TGTGCCAGCAGCTCGACTAGCGGGGGGGCGAACACCGGGGAGCTGTTTTTT.

V and J are TRBV28 and TRBJ1-2, with 9 bases lining up with TRBD1. The CDR3 runs 16 residues. V shed 5 bases and J 4 bases; nucleotides not matched to a gene: 11. CDR1 is MDHEN and CDR2 is SYDVKM in the germline V gene. DNA of the CDR3: TGTGCCAGCAGTCCGGGGGGTGGGACAGGGCCCTATGGCTACACCTTC. Its translation: CASSPGGGTGPYGYTF.

The rearrangement uses TRBV5-1 and TRBJ1-1, with 7 bases matching TRBD1. The CDR3 consists of 15 residues. Trimming cost V 4 bases and J 5 bases; bases outside gene matches: 11. CDR1 SGHRS and CDR2 YFSETQ come from the germline V gene. This CDR3 reads CASSIGTVEGTEAFF. The CDR3 DNA sequence: TGCGCCAGCAGCATAGGGACAGTCGAAGGGACTGAAGCTTTCTTT.

The CDR3 sequence is CASSYPGRNTEAFF. CDR3 DNA: TGTGCCAGCAGTTATCCCGGCAGGAACACTGAAGCTTTCTTT. The V gene is TRBV6-2 or TRBV6-3, the J gene TRBJ1-1, with D unresolved. From germline, CDR1 is MNHEY and CDR2 SVGEGT. The CDR3 length is 14 residues. With 3 bases removed from V and 1 base from J, the gap between germline ends came to 9 bases.

This clonotype was counted between two and nine times. The chain links TRBV29-1 to TRBJ1-1; weak D call: TRBD1 (5 bases). With 4 bases removed from V and 4 bases from J, the gap between germline ends came to 16 bases. This CDR3 region has 14 residues. Germline V gene data show CDR1 as SQVTM and CDR2 as ANQGSEA. For the CDR3, the DNA is TGCAGCGTTGGTGGCAGATCAGGGACCACTGAAGCTTTCTTT. This sequence encodes CSVGGRSGTTEAFF.

The chain uses TRBV11-2 and TRBJ2-3; D remains unclear. V was pared by 3 bases and J by 5 bases, with 3 bases between. The CDR3 totals 11 residues. From germline, CDR1 is SGHAT and CDR2 FQNNGV. CDR3 nucleotides: TGTGCCAGCAGCTTTGTAGATACGCAGTATTTT. Translation gives CASSFVDTQYF.

The chain couples TRBV29-1 to TRBJ1-3, with D uncertain. This CDR3 spans 10 amino acids. Germline V CDR1 and CDR2: SQVTM, ANQGSEA. V was trimmed by 4 bases and J by 4 bases, leaving 2 bases between them. CDR3 amino acids: CSVGGNTIYF. DNA for the CDR3: TGCAGCGTTGGCGGAAACACCATATATTTT.

This clonotype was observed once. The chain is built from TRBV5-1 and TRBJ2-7; 9 bases map to TRBD2. V lost 3 bases and J lost 7; bases outside the gene matches: 11. The CDR3 is made up of 15 amino acids. Germline V gene lookup returns CDR1 SGHRS and CDR2 YFSETQ. The CDR3 nucleotides read TGCGCCAGCAGCTGGGATAGCGGGAGCTCCTGGGAGCAGTACTTC. It specifies CASSWDSGSSWEQYF.